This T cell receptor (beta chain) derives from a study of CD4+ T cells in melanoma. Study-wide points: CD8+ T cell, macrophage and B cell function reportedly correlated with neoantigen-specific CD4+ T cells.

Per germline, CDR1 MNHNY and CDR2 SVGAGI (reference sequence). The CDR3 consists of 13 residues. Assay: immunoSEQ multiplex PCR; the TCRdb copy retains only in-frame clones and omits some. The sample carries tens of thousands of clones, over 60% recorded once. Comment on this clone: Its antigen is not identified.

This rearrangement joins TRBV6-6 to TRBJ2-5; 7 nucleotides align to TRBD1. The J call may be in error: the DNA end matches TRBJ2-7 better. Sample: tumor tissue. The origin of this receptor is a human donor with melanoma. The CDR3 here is CASSSSGGYEQYF. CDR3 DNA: TGTGCCAGCAGTTCTTCAGGGGGCTACGAGCAGTACTTC.